These T cell receptor beta chains were read from a single sample in a study of blood T cell repertoires in COVID-19. The table came from immunoSEQ multiplex PCR; TCRdb's copy has only in-frame clones and leaves some out. The sample includes tens of thousands of clones, 70% to 90% seen only once; the top ten take 2.7%. The sequenced sample was peripheral blood. The receptors derive from a middle-aged man with COVID-19, enrolled during active disease. Both conserved end residues are part of each CDR3. A D gene is named only where the DNA matches it firmly. Rows give clone size only sometimes, using once, few, many, or a class for an expanded clone.

D gene: NA; J gene: TRBJ1-1; clone size: NA; V gene: TRBV19; CDR3 DNA: TGTGCCAGTAGTATACTGGGTTACGGGACTGAAGCTTTCTTT; CDR3 protein: CASSILGYGTEAFF
D gene: NA; J gene: TRBJ2-2; clone size: NA; V gene: TRBV5-1; CDR3 DNA: TGCGCCAGCAGCTTGGTAGGAGGAGCCGGGGAGCTGTTTTTT; CDR3 protein: CASSLVGGAGELFF
D gene: NA; J gene: TRBJ2-5; clone size: NA; V gene: TRBV10-2; CDR3 DNA: TGCGCCAGCAGTGAGGGAGGTGAGACCCAGTACTTC; CDR3 protein: CASSEGGETQYF
D gene: NA; J gene: TRBJ1-3; clone size: once; V gene: TRBV30; CDR3 DNA: TGTGCCTGGAGTGGACGAGGCACCATATATTTT; CDR3 protein: CAWSGRGTIYF
D gene: NA; J gene: TRBJ1-4; clone size: NA; V gene: TRBV28; CDR3 DNA: TGTGCCAGCAGTTCGGGGGATGAAAAACTGTTTTTT; CDR3 protein: CASSSGDEKLFF
D gene: NA; J gene: TRBJ1-1; clone size: NA; V gene: TRBV19; CDR3 DNA: TGTGCCAGTAGTATAGAAGGACGGGGTCCCACTGAAGCTTTCTTT; CDR3 protein: CASSIEGRGPTEAFF
D gene: NA; J gene: TRBJ1-1; clone size: NA; V gene: TRBV29-1; CDR3 DNA: TGCAGCGTACAGGGTTCTCGCACTGAAGCTTTCTTT; CDR3 protein: CSVQGSRTEAFF
D gene: NA; J gene: TRBJ1-5; clone size: NA; V gene: TRBV3-1/TRBV3-2; CDR3 DNA: TGTGCCAGCAGCCAAGGGGCAGAGAACCAGCCCCAGCATTTT; CDR3 protein: CASSQGAENQPQHF
D gene: NA; J gene: TRBJ1-3; clone size: NA; V gene: TRBV5-4; CDR3 DNA: TGTGCCAGCAGCCCGGCTCTGGGTGGGGCCTCTGGAAACACCATATATTTT; CDR3 protein: CASSPALGGASGNTIYF
D gene: NA; J gene: TRBJ1-1; clone size: NA; V gene: TRBV6-5; CDR3 DNA: TGTGCCAGCAAATTCAGGAACACTGAAGCTTTCTTT; CDR3 protein: CASKFRNTEAFF
D gene: TRBD2; J gene: TRBJ2-3; clone size: once; V gene: TRBV6-2/TRBV6-3; CDR3 DNA: TGTGCCAGCAGTTACGGGCGGGGGGCCGTCGCAGATACGCAGTATTTT; CDR3 protein: CASSYGRGAVADTQYF
D gene: NA; J gene: TRBJ1-1; clone size: NA; V gene: TRBV29-1; CDR3 DNA: TGCAGCGTTCACGGCAGGCTGGGTACTGAAGCTTTCTTT; CDR3 protein: CSVHGRLGTEAFF
D gene: NA; J gene: TRBJ1-5; clone size: NA; V gene: TRBV15; CDR3 DNA: TGTGCCACCAGCAGAGGGGGGCAGACAGATAGCAATCAGCCCCAGCATTTT; CDR3 protein: CATSRGGQTDSNQPQHF
D gene: TRBD1; J gene: TRBJ1-1; clone size: NA; V gene: TRBV19; CDR3 DNA: TGTGCCAGTAGACACACAGGGGGAGAGGCAACTGAAGCTTTCTTT; CDR3 protein: CASRHTGGEATEAFF
D gene: TRBD1; J gene: TRBJ2-5; clone size: NA; V gene: TRBV7-9; CDR3 DNA: TGTGCCAGCAGCTTAGCCGGGACAGGGTCCCGGACCCAGTACTTC; CDR3 protein: CASSLAGTGSRTQYF
D gene: NA; J gene: TRBJ2-5; clone size: NA; V gene: TRBV4-2; CDR3 DNA: TGTGCCAGCAGCCAAGATGGCACAGTTCAAGAGACCCAGTACTTC; CDR3 protein: CASSQDGTVQETQYF
D gene: NA; J gene: TRBJ1-2; clone size: few; V gene: TRBV21-1; CDR3 DNA: TGTGCCAGCAGCAAAGGGGAAGGTGGGGAGGGGGGATCTAACTATGGCTACACCTTC; CDR3 protein: CASSKGEGGEGGSNYGYTF
D gene: NA; J gene: TRBJ1-2; clone size: NA; V gene: TRBV4-3; CDR3 DNA: TGCGCCAGCAGCCCCGTCGGGGAGGGCGACTATGGCTACACCTTC; CDR3 protein: CASSPVGEGDYGYTF
D gene: TRBD1; J gene: TRBJ1-1; clone size: few; V gene: TRBV2; CDR3 DNA: TGTGCCAGCAGTGAGGTGGGCAGGGGGGTCACTGAAGCTTTCTTT; CDR3 protein: CASSEVGRGVTEAFF
D gene: TRBD1; J gene: TRBJ1-2; clone size: NA; V gene: TRBV7-3; CDR3 DNA: TGTGCCAGCAGCACAGGGGGTGGCAGTCGAGATGGCTACACCTTC; CDR3 protein: CASSTGGGSRDGYTF
D gene: TRBD1; J gene: TRBJ2-1; clone size: NA; V gene: TRBV5-4; CDR3 DNA: TGTGCCAGCAGCTCCAACACGGACAGGGACTACAATGAGCAGTTCTTC; CDR3 protein: CASSSNTDRDYNEQFF
D gene: TRBD1; J gene: TRBJ2-5; clone size: NA; V gene: TRBV12-3/TRBV12-4; CDR3 DNA: TGTGCCAGCAGTTCCCGACAGGGGGAGACCCAGTACTTC; CDR3 protein: CASSSRQGETQYF
D gene: TRBD1; J gene: TRBJ1-2; clone size: few; V gene: TRBV6-1; CDR3 DNA: TGTGCCAGCAGTGAAGAGGCAGGGGGTGGCTATGGCTACACCTTC; CDR3 protein: CASSEEAGGGYGYTF
D gene: TRBD1; J gene: TRBJ1-1; clone size: NA; V gene: TRBV10-3; CDR3 DNA: TGTGCCATCAGCGTGGACAGGGGGAACACTGAAGCTTTCTTT; CDR3 protein: CAISVDRGNTEAFF
D gene: TRBD1; J gene: TRBJ1-6; clone size: once; V gene: TRBV7-9; CDR3 DNA: TGTGCCAGCAGCTTAGCTTGGGACAGGGGTTCACCCCTCCACTTT; CDR3 protein: CASSLAWDRGSPLHF
D gene: NA; J gene: TRBJ2-5; clone size: NA; V gene: TRBV9; CDR3 DNA: TGTGCCAGCAGCGTATTGGGAGAACGCCAAGAGACCCAGTACTTC; CDR3 protein: CASSVLGERQETQYF
D gene: NA; J gene: TRBJ1-4; clone size: NA; V gene: TRBV7-9; CDR3 DNA: TGTGCCAGCAGCTTACAGGGTACTAATGAAAAACTGTTTTTT; CDR3 protein: CASSLQGTNEKLFF
D gene: NA; J gene: TRBJ2-2; clone size: NA; V gene: TRBV6-2/TRBV6-3; CDR3 DNA: TGTGCCAGCAACCCCTGGGAGGGCAGGGGTAACACCGGGGAGCTGTTTTTT; CDR3 protein: CASNPWEGRGNTGELFF
D gene: TRBD2; J gene: TRBJ2-3; clone size: NA; V gene: TRBV4-1; CDR3 DNA: TGCGCCAGCAGCCAAGGGACTAGCGGGTGGTTGCAGTCAGATACGCAGTATTTT; CDR3 protein: CASSQGTSGWLQSDTQYF
D gene: TRBD1; J gene: TRBJ1-6; clone size: NA; V gene: TRBV5-4; CDR3 DNA: TGTGCCAGCAGCTGGGGACAGGGTCTTTCACCCCTCCACTTT; CDR3 protein: CASSWGQGLSPLHF
D gene: TRBD1; J gene: TRBJ1-1; clone size: NA; V gene: TRBV6-2/TRBV6-3; CDR3 DNA: TGTGCCAGCAGTGACACGACAGGGATGAACACTGAAGCTTTCTTT; CDR3 protein: CASSDTTGMNTEAFF